The 14 T cell receptor beta chains below come from one sample, sequenced in a study of T cells after yellow fever vaccination. MiXCR, applied by TCRdb to the 5' RACE reads, yields one record per CDR3 protein. Of 450,000 to 600,000 distinct CDR3 sequences detected, roughly 13% appear once; the ten largest clones hold around an eighth. The input for sequencing was PBMCs, taken on the day of the yellow fever booster vaccination. Receptor source: a man aged 30 to 45 who received the YFV17D yellow fever vaccine.

The chain has TRBV13 and TRBJ2-3; 8 positions agree with TRBD2. The V and J ends lost 4 bases and 5 bases, in that order; junction bases with no gene match: 11. From germline, CDR1 is PRHDT and CDR2 FYEKMQ (reference sequence). This CDR3 has 16 residues. This chain's CDR3 is CASSSYGAGAGDTQYF. CDR3 in DNA: TGTGCCAGCAGCTCGTACGGAGCGGGAGCCGGAGATACGCAGTATTTT.

The chain uses TRBV7-6 and TRBJ2-3; 9 bases fit TRBD2. CDR3 size: 15 residues. After removal of 4 bases from V and 5 bases from J, the junction contained 7 bases not matched to a gene. The V gene's germline CDR1 is SGHVS and CDR2 FNYEAQ. CDR3 protein: CASSSSGGRGDTQYF. The CDR3 DNA reads as TGTGCCAGCAGCTCCTCGGGCGGGAGGGGAGATACGCAGTATTTT. Full variable domain (missing parts from reference TRBV7-6 and TRBJ2-3): GAGVSQSPRYKVTKRGQDVALRCDPISGHVSLYWYRQALGQGPEFLTYFNYEAQQDKSGLPNDRFSAERPEGSISTLTIQRTEQRDSAMYRCASSSSGGRGDTQYFGPGTRLTVL.

The V call is TRBV5-4, the J call TRBJ2-1; D is possibly TRBD1 or TRBD2 (5 bases each). Trimming removed 4 bases from V and 6 bases from J, with 11 bases in between. The germline CDR1 and CDR2 sequences are SGHNT and YYREEE (reference sequence). This CDR3 has 13 residues. CDR3 sequence: CASSPGRFNEQFF. CDR3 in DNA: TGTGCCAGCAGCCCGGGACGTTTCAATGAGCAGTTCTTC.

This clonotype showed up just a few times. V usage is TRBV12-3 or TRBV12-4 and J usage is TRBJ2-7; weak D call: TRBD2 (6 bases). V was shortened by 3 bases and J by 6 bases, with 12 bases between the two germline ends. This CDR3 contains 13 residues. The CDR3 sequence: CASSFGGKREQYF. The CDR3 region has the DNA TGTGCCAGCAGTTTTGGCGGGAAACGCGAGCAGTACTTC.

This chain links TRBV18 with TRBJ2-7, with D tentatively TRBD1 (5 bases). Germline CDR1 and CDR2: KGHSH and LQKENI. The CDR3 consists of 14 residues. Trimming took off 3 bases at V and 2 bases at J, with 11 bases between the two ends. CDR3 DNA sequence: TGTGCCAGCTCACCTTCACAGGCTACCTACGAGCAGTACTTC. It encodes CASSPSQATYEQYF.

This clonotype occurred a few times. CDR3 protein: CSFSWGTRTDTQYF. In nucleotides, the CDR3 is TGCAGCTTTTCGTGGGGGACAAGAACAGATACGCAGTATTTT. V usage is TRBV29-1 and J usage is TRBJ2-3; D may be TRBD1 (6 bases). The CDR3 sequence is 14 residues long. Germline V CDR1 and CDR2: SQVTM, ANQGSEA. The germline V and J ends were trimmed by 8 bases and 3 bases, with 18 bases remaining between them.

A few counts support this clonotype. The gene calls are TRBV11-2 and TRBJ2-1, with D uncertain. Trimming removed 5 bases from V and 1 base from J, with 15 bases in between. The CDR3 has 16 residues. Per the germline V gene, CDR1 is SGHAT and CDR2 is FQNNGV. CDR3 sequence (DNA): TGTGCCAGCAGCCAAGGAGCGTACCTTTCCTACAATGAGCAGTTCTTC. This encodes CASSQGAYLSYNEQFF. The whole variable domain, remainder taken from reference TRBV11-2 and TRBJ2-1, is EAGVAQSPRYKIIEKRQSVAFWCNPISGHATLYWYQQILGQGPKLLIQFQNNGVVDDSQLPKDRFSAERLKGVDSTLKIQPAKLEDSAVYLCASSQGAYLSYNEQFFGPGTRLTVL.

This clonotype has at least ten counts. V and J are TRBV20-1 and TRBJ2-5, with D uncertain. V was pared by 6 bases and J by 5 bases, with 16 bases between. This CDR3 has 13 residues. Germline values: CDR1 DFQATT, CDR2 SNEGSKA (reference sequence). The CDR3 region has the DNA TGCAGTGCCCCCGGGCTGGGGATGGAGACCCAGTACTTC. Protein sequence: CSAPGLGMETQYF.

There are a few counts of this clonotype. The J gene is TRBJ1-3, the V gene TRBV11-2; no clear D. V was trimmed by 5 bases and J by 3 bases, leaving 8 bases between them. This CDR3 has 13 amino acids. Germline CDR1 reads SGHAT; CDR2 reads FQNNGV. The CDR3 spells CASSLTDGNTIYF. CDR3 DNA: TGTGCCAGCAGCCTGACGGATGGAAACACCATATATTTT.

This clonotype was counted a few times. CDR3 bases: TGTGCCAGCTCACCACGTAGCGGGAGTCCCACCTACAATGAGCAGTTCTTC. Its protein product is CASSPRSGSPTYNEQFF. The chain has TRBV18 and TRBJ2-1; 9 nucleotides match TRBD2. V trimming: 1 base; J trimming: 2 bases; junction bases outside the gene matches: 6. Germline V gives CDR1 KGHSH, CDR2 LQKENI. The CDR3 spans 17 residues.

This clonotype turned up a few times. The chain employs TRBV20-1 and TRBJ1-4, with TRBD1 matching over 7 bases. V dropped 2 bases and J dropped 6; count of bases not matched to a gene: 9. The CDR3 contains 15 residues. Germline lookup yields CDR1 DFQATT and CDR2 SNEGSKA (reference sequence). The CDR3: CSARRGGGGDEKLFF. Here the CDR3 DNA reads TGCAGTGCTAGAAGAGGGGGCGGAGGAGATGAAAAACTGTTTTTT.

This clonotype has only a few counts. The chain recombines TRBV5-5 with TRBJ2-2, with 7 bases matching TRBD1. V gave up 0 bases and J gave up 1 base; unmatched junction bases: 3. This CDR3 is built from 16 residues. Germline CDR1 reads SGHKS; CDR2 reads YYEKEE (reference sequence). The CDR3 loop is CASSLARTGNTGELFF. CDR3 nucleotide sequence: TGTGCCAGCAGCTTGGCCCGGACAGGGAACACCGGGGAGCTGTTTTTT.

This clonotype was seen only a few times. V gene TRBV11-2 combines with J gene TRBJ2-7; D unresolved. Germline V lookup: CDR1 SGHAT, CDR2 FQNNGV. The germline V and J ends were trimmed by 5 bases and 0 bases, with 11 bases remaining between them. This CDR3 comprises 14 residues. The CDR3: CASSPSRSSYEQYF. The DNA of the CDR3 is TGTGCCAGCAGCCCAAGCAGAAGCTCCTACGAGCAGTACTTC.

This clonotype was detected a few times. The CDR3 nucleotides read TGTGCCAGCAGTACGCCTAGCAGTAAAGAGACCCAGTACTTC. It is translated as CASSTPSSKETQYF. The V gene is TRBV12-3 or TRBV12-4, the J gene TRBJ2-5, with D tentatively TRBD2 (5 bases). Trimming cost V 5 bases and J 3 bases, with 13 bases left between them. This CDR3 spans 14 amino acids.